The T cell receptor (beta chain) described here comes from a study of T-cell memory formation after mild COVID-19. General study findings and limits: Within pre-infection memory, some responding clones were found, suggesting cross-reactive memory joined. Clones shrinking from day 15 to 85 showed even CD4/CD8 mixes; later expanders tilted CD4+. CD4+ clones that contracted lay mainly in CM and EM; CD8+ ones lay in EMRA.

Only a few counts were recorded for this clonotype. Its specificity is unknown. A 5'RACE reaction primed in the constant segment made cDNA libraries of TCR alpha and TCR beta, and these carried sample barcodes and UMIs. TCRdb independently ran MiXCR on the 5' RACE reads; one entry per CDR3 protein. The sample yields 260,000 or so distinct CDR3 sequences, 16% seen once. Germline CDR1 is SGHRS and CDR2 is YFSETQ. The CDR3 has 14 residues. Trimming removed 3 bases at V and 2 bases at J, with 11 bases between. The sample consisted of PBMCs or a T cell subset sorted from them (not recorded which). This TCR came from a man between 18 and 29 years old who had mild COVID-19 (a few samples of this study predate the infection). Cell type and time point are not known. The chain joins TRBV5-1 to TRBJ2-5; TRBD1 or TRBD2 may be the D gene (5 bases each). The DNA of the CDR3 is TGCGCCAGCAGCTCGGGACGACCTCAAGAGACCCAGTACTTC. This translates into CASSSGRPQETQYF.